Presented here are 10 T cell receptor beta chains from one specimen sequenced in a study of OX40 agonist ivuxolimab in advanced cancers. Some clones are missing from TCRdb's copy, which holds only in-frame ones; the method was immunoSEQ multiplex PCR. The table lists tens of thousands of clones, about 90% of them singletons. The sequenced sample was CD4+ or CD8+ T cells sorted from blood, obtained in a trial of the OX40 agonist ivuxolimab. Receptors were obtained from an adult with an advanced solid tumor such as melanoma, head and neck, liver or kidney cancer.

The sample holds a few counts of this clone. The chain carries TRBV7-9 and TRBJ1-1, with D perhaps TRBD1 (5 bases). The CDR3 is made up of 15 amino acids. V lost 5 bases and J lost 1, with 14 bases in between. Germline V gives CDR1 SEHNR, CDR2 FQNEAQ (reference sequence). The CDR3 region is CASSPEGSQNTEAFF. Written as DNA, the CDR3 is TGTGCCAGCAGCCCTGAGGGGTCCCAGAACACTGAAGCTTTCTTT.

The chain uses TRBV19 and TRBJ2-7; 7 bases match TRBD2. Germline trimming cut 4 bases from V and 0 bases from J; bases unmatched to any gene: 0. The CDR3 has 13 residues. Germline assignment: CDR1 LNHDA and CDR2 SQIVND (reference sequence). CDR3 coding DNA: TGTGCCAGTAGTAGCGGGAGCTCCTACGAGCAGTACTTC. As protein: CASSSGSSYEQYF. The variable domain in full, completed from reference TRBV19 and TRBJ2-7, reads DGGITQSPKYLFRKEGQNVTLSCEQNLNHDAMYWYRQDPGQGLRLIYYSQIVNDFQKGDIAEGYSVSREKKESFPLTVTSAQKNPTAFYLCASSSGSSYEQYFGPGTRLTVT.

This rearrangement joins TRBV7-9 to TRBJ1-3; 10 bases fit TRBD1. The CDR3 covers 15 residues. With V trimmed by 5 bases and J by 1 base, 2 bases remained unmatched. Germline loops: CDR1 SEHNR, CDR2 FQNEAQ (reference sequence). Written as DNA, the CDR3 is TGTGCCAGCAGCGTGGGACAGGGGTCTGGAAACACCATATATTTT. Its protein is CASSVGQGSGNTIYF.

Turning to this clone: This sample also contains other DNA sequences that code for the same CDR3. V usage is TRBV27 and J usage is TRBJ2-1; TRBD2 might be the D (5 bases). The CDR3 length is 12 residues. Looked up from germline, CDR1 is MNHEY and CDR2 is SMNVEV (reference sequence). V was shortened by 6 bases and J by 3 bases, with 6 bases between the two germline ends. This CDR3 is CASRGGYNEQFF. In DNA form, the CDR3 reads TGTGCCAGCAGAGGAGGCTACAATGAGCAGTTCTTC.

The gene calls are TRBV11-3 and TRBJ1-1; D is possibly TRBD1 (6 bases). The V end lost 5 bases, the J end lost 4 bases, and 11 bases lay between the germline ends. The germline V gene encodes CDR1 SGHNT and CDR2 YENEEA. CDR3 length equals 13 residues. CDR3 sequence reads: CASSPRTATEAFF. The CDR3 nucleotides are TGTGCCAGCAGCCCGAGGACAGCCACTGAAGCTTTCTTT.

The chain employs TRBV6-6 and TRBJ1-5, with 8 positions matching TRBD1. Germline CDR1 MNHNY, CDR2 SVGAGI (reference sequence). The CDR3 extends over 16 amino acids. The V and J ends lost 5 bases and 0 bases, in that order; junction bases with no gene match: 6. The CDR3 here is CASSQRTGSSNQPQHF. The DNA of the CDR3 is TGTGCCAGCAGTCAACGGACAGGGTCTAGCAATCAGCCCCAGCATTTT.

The CDR3 DNA reads TGTGCCAGCAGTGAATTTGCTGGGACAGGGGTCGCGGAGACCCAGTACTTC. Protein sequence: CASSEFAGTGVAETQYF. V usage is TRBV25-1 and J usage is TRBJ2-5, with 10 bases aligning to TRBD1. The CDR3 runs 17 residues. Germline CDR1 and CDR2: MGHDK and SYGVNS. Unmatched junction bases numbered 10, after V lost 1 base and J lost 5 bases.

The V gene is TRBV7-3, the J gene TRBJ2-1; D possibly uses TRBD1 or TRBD2 (5 bases each). The V gene lost 1 base and the J gene lost 2 bases, with 18 bases spanning the gap. The CDR3 consists of 18 residues. Germline V gives CDR1 SGHTA, CDR2 FQGTGA. This CDR3 is CASSLNPLRDGPYNEQFF. In DNA form, the CDR3 reads TGTGCCAGCAGCTTAAACCCCCTTCGGGACGGACCCTACAATGAGCAGTTCTTC.

V is TRBV20-1 and J is TRBJ1-1; D remains ambiguous. The germline V gene has CDR1 DFQATT and CDR2 SNEGSKA (reference sequence). Trimming took off 5 bases at V and 11 bases at J, with 9 bases between the two ends. The CDR3 has 9 residues. The CDR3 region is CSASPGAFF. CDR3 nucleotide sequence: TGCAGTGCTTCCCCCGGGGCTTTCTTT.

This clone was seen only once. The rearrangement joins TRBV5-1 to TRBJ2-1; D is possibly TRBD2 (5 bases). CDR3 length: 15 amino acids. V lost 4 bases to trimming and J lost 0 bases, with 11 bases between them. Germline lookup yields CDR1 SGHRS and CDR2 YFSETQ. CDR3: CASSTGGSSYNEQFF. The CDR3 DNA follows: TGCGCCAGCAGCACGGGTGGGAGCTCCTACAATGAGCAGTTCTTC.